A single sample is the source of the 21 T cell receptor beta chains below, sequenced in a study of blood T cell repertoires in COVID-19 (dated by TCRdb to about 2020). Library prep was done by the immunoSEQ multiplex PCR assay. TCRdb stores this immuneACCESS table with in-frame sequences only. Part of the clones is absent; in the studies checked, under half of the shortfall reflects unresolved V genes, and no reason is known for the rest. The table for this sample lists 200,000 to 300,000 clones; nearly 90% of them were counted only once. The ten largest account for around 0.7% of the sample. The sequencing input was peripheral blood. All receptors come from a human donor in a cohort sampled during active COVID-19.

The V gene is TRBV4-3, the J gene TRBJ2-7, with TRBD2 identical over 7 bases. This CDR3 comprises 16 residues. Per germline, CDR1 LGHNA and CDR2 YSLEER. V lost 1 base to trimming and J lost 0 bases; unmatched junction nucleotides: 6. This chain's CDR3 is CASSQVAGVVSYEQYF. The DNA for the CDR3 is TGCGCCAGCAGCCAAGTGGCGGGAGTGGTCTCCTACGAGCAGTACTTC.

J is TRBJ2-5 and V is TRBV7-9; 13 nucleotides agree with TRBD2. The CDR3 runs 18 residues. V lost 5 bases to trimming and J lost 1 base; unmatched junction nucleotides: 10. Germline V gives CDR1 SEHNR, CDR2 FQNEAQ (reference sequence). The DNA of the CDR3 is TGTGCCAGCAGCCCCCTCCAAAGACTAGCGGGGGGCCAAGAGACCCAGTACTTC. Translation gives CASSPLQRLAGGQETQYF.

This sequence joins TRBV19 and TRBJ1-1; 7 positions match TRBD1. CDR1 LNHDA and CDR2 SQIVND come from the germline V gene (reference sequence). V gave up 5 bases and J gave up 0 bases; unmatched junction bases: 9. The CDR3 is 16 amino acids. CDR3 protein: CASSLQGVDMNTEAFF. The CDR3 DNA follows: TGTGCCAGTAGTCTTCAGGGGGTAGACATGAACACTGAAGCTTTCTTT.

The V gene is TRBV7-9, the J gene TRBJ1-4; possibly TRBD1 for D (5 bases). V lost 2 bases to trimming and J lost 8 bases, with 15 bases between them. From germline, CDR1 is SEHNR and CDR2 FQNEAQ (reference sequence). CDR3 length: 15 amino acids. CDR3 loop: CASSLRDFRGEKLFF. The CDR3 DNA follows: TGTGCCAGCAGCTTAAGGGACTTTCGCGGGGAAAAACTGTTTTTT.

This chain connects TRBV9 to TRBJ1-6; possibly TRBD1 for D (5 bases). The V end lost 3 bases, the J end lost 8 bases, and 18 bases lay between the germline ends. The CDR3 is 16 residues long. Germline CDR1 SGDLS, CDR2 YYNGEE. Here the CDR3 DNA reads TGTGCCAGCAGCGGACCTGCGGGAGGGGAAGATTCACCCCTCCACTTT. Its translation is CASSGPAGGEDSPLHF. Combining the CDR3 with reference TRBV9 and TRBJ1-6 gives the whole variable domain DSGVTQTPKHLITATGQRVTLRCSPRSGDLSVYWYQQSLDQGLQFLIQYYNGEERAKGNILERFSAQQFPDLHSELNLSSLELGDSALYFCASSGPAGGEDSPLHFGNGTRLTVT.

The CDR3 loop is CASSIGRDRGNTEAFF. The CDR3 coding sequence is TGTGCCAGTAGTATAGGCCGGGACAGGGGTAACACTGAAGCTTTCTTT. The chain recombines TRBV19 with TRBJ1-1; 10 bases align to TRBD1. The CDR3 sequence is 16 residues long. V dropped 1 base and J dropped 2; count of bases not matched to a gene: 4. CDR1 is LNHDA and CDR2 is SQIVND in the germline V gene (reference sequence). Full variable domain (rest looked up from reference TRBV19 and TRBJ1-1): DGGITQSPKYLFRKEGQNVTLSCEQNLNHDAMYWYRQDPGQGLRLIYYSQIVNDFQKGDIAEGYSVSREKKESFPLTVTSAQKNPTAFYLCASSIGRDRGNTEAFFGQGTRLTVV.

The table lists this clone with a few counts. The chain recombines TRBV4-3 with TRBJ1-2, with TRBD1 matching 8 bases. Germline-derived CDR1 and CDR2 are LGHNA and YSLEER. Trimming at V came to 4 bases and at J to 8 bases, leaving 15 bases not matched to a gene. This CDR3 is 16 amino acids long. Here the CDR3 reads CASSPQMPDRVEGYTF. The CDR3, as DNA: TGCGCCAGCAGCCCTCAGATGCCGGACAGGGTAGAGGGCTACACCTTC.

The CDR3 loop reads CASSPVLRGGEQYF. The CDR3 bases are TGTGCCAGCAGCCCCGTACTGCGGGGGGGAGAGCAGTACTTC. The chain has TRBV7-2 and TRBJ2-7; 9 bases fit TRBD2. The germline V gene has CDR1 SGHTA and CDR2 FQGNSA. J gave up 7 bases and V 5 bases, and 9 bases lay outside the gene matches. The CDR3 runs 14 residues.

J is TRBJ2-7 and V is TRBV12-5, with TRBD1 identical over 8 bases. Germline assignment: CDR1 LGHNT and CDR2 FRNRAP. After removal of 7 bases from V and 2 bases from J, the junction contained 16 bases not matched to a gene. The CDR3 covers 17 residues. CDR3 sequence: CASARQGSIRPPYEQYF. CDR3 coding DNA: TGTGCTAGTGCCCGACAGGGGTCTATCCGTCCACCCTACGAGCAGTACTTC.

The chain uses TRBV6-5 and TRBJ1-2; no firm D call. The CDR3 has 12 residues. Germline assignment: CDR1 MNHEY and CDR2 SVGAGI. Trimming left V 7 bases short and J 4 bases short, with 10 bases between. This chain's CDR3 is CASTLEGYGYTF. Written as DNA, the CDR3 is TGTGCCAGCACGTTGGAGGGCTATGGCTACACCTTC.

The V gene is TRBV10-2, the J gene TRBJ2-3; TRBD2 aligns across 10 bases. V was clipped by 7 bases and J by 4 bases; unmatched bases: 5. The germline CDR1 and CDR2 sequences are WSHSY and SAAADI. This CDR3 spans 14 amino acids. The DNA for the CDR3 is TGCGCCAGCATTACAGCGGGGGGGGCAGATACGCAGTATTTT. It encodes CASITAGGADTQYF.

The chain links TRBV5-1 to TRBJ2-5, with a weak D call TRBD2 (5 bases). The germline gives CDR1 SGHRS, CDR2 YFSETQ. V dropped 4 bases and J dropped 1 base, with 14 bases sitting between them. CDR3 length: 15 amino acids. The CDR3 spells CASSPLPGTQETQYF. As DNA, the CDR3 is TGCGCCAGCAGCCCGTTACCGGGAACCCAAGAGACCCAGTACTTC.

The gene calls are TRBV4-3 and TRBJ1-1; the D gene is possibly TRBD1 (6 bases). Germline CDR1 reads LGHNA; CDR2 reads YSLEER. V was cut by 3 bases and J by 1 base, with 12 bases left in between. This CDR3 has 15 amino acids. The CDR3 region is CASSHFQGRNTEAFF. CDR3 nucleotide sequence: TGCGCCAGCAGCCACTTCCAGGGGAGGAACACTGAAGCTTTCTTT.

V and J are TRBV7-9 and TRBJ2-3; 7 nucleotides match TRBD1. The ends lost 5 bases at V and 3 bases at J; junction bases unmatched: 5. The CDR3 runs 14 residues. Germline loops: CDR1 SEHNR, CDR2 FQNEAQ (reference sequence). The CDR3 protein is CASSLDRATDTQYF. In nucleotides, the CDR3 is TGTGCCAGCAGCCTTGACAGGGCGACAGATACGCAGTATTTT.

The chain uses TRBV7-6 and TRBJ2-7; D remains ambiguous. The CDR3 spans 12 residues. Trimming took off 5 bases at V and 0 bases at J, with 5 bases between the two ends. Looked up from germline, CDR1 is SGHVS and CDR2 is FNYEAQ. The CDR3 reads CASSAYSYEQYF. CDR3 nucleotide sequence: TGTGCCAGCAGCGCCTACTCCTACGAGCAGTACTTC.

In its sample, this clone was seen once. This chain links TRBV29-1 with TRBJ2-7; 7 bases fit TRBD1. The CDR3 loop spans 13 amino acids. CDR1 and CDR2 from the germline V gene are SQVTM and ANQGSEA. J was trimmed by 2 bases and V by 7 bases; bases with no gene match: 8. This CDR3 reads CSATQGVAYEQYF. The DNA of the CDR3 is TGCAGCGCGACTCAGGGGGTAGCCTACGAGCAGTACTTC.

The chain couples TRBV30 to TRBJ2-2; 13 nucleotides agree with TRBD2. J lost 2 bases, V lost 3 bases, and 6 bases had no gene match. Germline V gives CDR1 GTSNPN, CDR2 SVGIG (reference sequence). The CDR3 consists of 17 residues. The CDR3: CAWRIRTSGSNTGELFF. In DNA form, the CDR3 reads TGTGCCTGGAGAATAAGGACTAGCGGGAGCAACACCGGGGAGCTGTTTTTT.

The V and J genes are TRBV18 and TRBJ2-7; no clear D gene. Between the trimmed V and J ends, which lost 4 bases and 5 bases, there was a span of 12 bases. Per the germline V gene, CDR1 is KGHSH and CDR2 is LQKENI. The CDR3 is made up of 13 amino acids. The CDR3 region has the DNA TGTGCCAGCTCACTTTCGGGTAGCAACGAGCAGTACTTC. This translates into CASSLSGSNEQYF.

V and J are TRBV7-2 and TRBJ1-1; 7 bases agree with TRBD1. J gave up 0 bases and V 3 bases, and 1 base lay outside the gene matches. Looked up from germline, CDR1 is SGHTA and CDR2 is FQGNSA. This CDR3 comprises 14 residues. The CDR3 protein is CASSFQGVNTEAFF. The CDR3 DNA follows: TGTGCCAGCAGCTTCCAGGGGGTGAACACTGAAGCTTTCTTT.

The chain links TRBV6-5 to TRBJ1-6; possibly TRBD1 for D (5 bases). Germline CDR1 MNHEY, CDR2 SVGAGI. This CDR3 has 14 residues. Trimming stripped 5 bases from V and 9 bases from J, with 14 bases between. The CDR3 protein is CASSPGLMGSPLHF. Here the CDR3 DNA reads TGTGCCAGCAGTCCAGGGTTAATGGGTTCACCCCTCCACTTT.

The V call is TRBV13, the J call TRBJ2-7; D uncertain. Germline V CDR1 and CDR2: PRHDT, FYEKMQ (reference sequence). CDR3 length: 13 residues. Deletions cut 0 bases from V and 0 bases from J, with 3 bases between. This CDR3 reads CASSLGISYEQYF. The CDR3 nucleotides are TGTGCCAGCAGCTTAGGTATCTCCTACGAGCAGTACTTC.